These 8 T cell receptor beta chains share one sample of origin, sequenced in a study of cytomegalovirus exposure and HLA in healthy donors. With 60 Vbeta and 13 Jbeta primers, the PCR was carried out. TCRdb's copy holds only in-frame clones and misses some; the assay was immunoSEQ multiplex PCR. This table has under 150,000 clones, around 78% appearing once. Sequencing input: PBMCs. These receptors were collected from a man aged 35 to 55 in good health and CMV-seronegative.

The rearrangement uses TRBV30 and TRBJ1-1, with TRBD1 matching 7 bases. J was trimmed by 0 bases and V by 2 bases; bases with no gene match: 3. Germline CDR1 and CDR2: GTSNPN and SVGIG (reference sequence). The CDR3 consists of 14 residues. CDR3 residues: CAWSRGQLNTEAFF. As DNA, the CDR3 is TGTGCCTGGAGTAGGGGACAGCTGAACACTGAAGCTTTCTTT.

The chain is built from TRBV7-9 and TRBJ1-5, with D possibly being TRBD1 (5 bases). The V end lost 1 base, the J end lost 6 bases, and 7 bases lay between the germline ends. Germline CDR1 and CDR2: SEHNR and FQNEAQ (reference sequence). The length of the CDR3 is 13 residues. CDR3 in amino acids: CASSLVGGQPQHF. CDR3 in DNA: TGTGCCAGCAGCTTAGTCGGGGGTCAGCCCCAGCATTTT.

V is TRBV4-2 and J is TRBJ2-7, with D possibly matching TRBD2 (5 bases). The V end was cut by 0 bases, the J end by 6 bases, with 18 bases between. This CDR3 contains 16 residues. Germline-derived CDR1 and CDR2 are LGHNA and YNFKEQ. CDR3 bases: TGTGCCAGCAGCCAAGATTGGGTAGCGAATAGTTCCGAGCAGTACTTC. Its translation is CASSQDWVANSSEQYF.

This clone has more than one count but fewer than ten. The V gene is TRBV19, the J gene TRBJ1-1, with D maybe TRBD1 (5 bases). Germline CDR1 LNHDA, CDR2 SQIVND (reference sequence). The CDR3 extends over 15 amino acids. The ends were cut back, 2 bases at V and 1 base at J, with 11 bases in the middle. As DNA, the CDR3 is TGTGCCAGTAGTATATACCGCGGGACGAACACTGAAGCTTTCTTT. Its translation: CASSIYRGTNTEAFF.

The gene calls are TRBV28 and TRBJ1-4; the match to TRBD1 covers 9 bases. CDR1 is MDHEN, CDR2 SYDVKM, per germline. The ends lost 6 bases at V and 2 bases at J; junction bases unmatched: 10. The CDR3 is 17 amino acids. CDR3: CASSPSTGGFTNEKLFF. In nucleotides, the CDR3 is TGTGCCAGCAGCCCCTCGACAGGGGGGTTTACTAATGAAAAACTGTTTTTT.

With respect to this clone: Different DNA sequences within this sample yield the same CDR3. The rearrangement joins TRBV18 to TRBJ2-7; 7 nucleotides align to TRBD2. This CDR3 has 15 amino acids. Germline trimming cut 0 bases from V and 2 bases from J; bases unmatched to any gene: 4. CDR1 KGHSH and CDR2 LQKENI come from the germline V gene. The CDR3 sequence: CASSPPSGLTYEQYF. The DNA of the CDR3 is TGTGCCAGCTCACCACCATCGGGACTAACCTACGAGCAGTACTTC.

The V gene is TRBV7-2, the J gene TRBJ2-7, with 7 bases lining up with TRBD2. The V gene end was trimmed by 4 bases and the J gene end by 3 bases; junction bases not matched to a gene: 3. The CDR3 is 13 residues long. CDR1 is SGHTA and CDR2 is FQGNSA in the germline V gene. The chain's CDR3 is CASSSQRGYEQYF. Written as DNA, the CDR3 is TGTGCCAGCAGCTCCCAGCGGGGCTACGAGCAGTACTTC.

There are a few counts of this clone. V usage is TRBV7-9 and J usage is TRBJ2-1; D is perhaps TRBD1 (5 bases). The V end lost 6 bases, the J end lost 3 bases, and 9 bases lay between the germline ends. The CDR3 runs 13 residues. Germline V gene lookup returns CDR1 SEHNR and CDR2 FQNEAQ (reference sequence). CDR3 DNA: TGTGCCAGCAGACTACAGGACTACAATGAGCAGTTCTTC. Its protein product is CASRLQDYNEQFF.